This TCR beta chain originates from a study of glioma-infiltrating T cells. This clonotype was counted ten times or more. The antigen remains unidentified. The CDR3 covers 13 residues. The V segment lost 6 bases and the J segment 1 base; nucleotides outside the gene matches: 4. The germline CDR1 and CDR2 sequences are DFQATT and SNEGSKA (reference sequence). Findings and caveats of the study: Only very few CDR3 sequences appeared in both tissue and blood. Tissue-blood divergence was below expectation in non-neoplastic patients, above in gliomas.

TCR alpha and beta CDR3 regions were amplified from RNA using iRepertoire nested multiplex PCR. One-step reverse transcription and amplification started from about 100-400 ng of tissue mRNA or PBMC total RNA. TCRdb processed the multiplex PCR reads anew with MiXCR; each CDR3 protein has one entry. This table has approximately 90,000 distinct CDR3 sequences, about a quarter appearing once. Input material: glioma tissue, nonneoplastic brain tissue, or PBMCs (not recorded which). This receptor was obtained from a human donor with low-grade glioma or glioblastoma, undergoing nonglioma brain surgery, or in good health (not recorded which). J is TRBJ2-5 and V is TRBV20-1, with 8 bases aligning to TRBD2. In DNA form, the CDR3 reads TGCAGTGCATTAGCGGGAACCCAAGAGACCCAGTACTTC. This encodes CSALAGTQETQYF.